The clone carrying this T cell receptor beta chain was seen a handful of times. This CDR3 is built from 14 residues. Germline lookup yields CDR1 LNHNV and CDR2 YYDKDF (reference sequence). V was clipped by 0 bases and J by 5 bases; unmatched bases: 1. This sample was included in a study of early T cells in non-severe SARS-CoV-2 infection. Turning to the study itself: Whole-blood bulk RNA, unsorted, was sequenced, and chains were unpaired.

TCRdb analysed the 5' RACE reads with MiXCR anew, one entry per CDR3 protein. Of just under 85,000 distinct CDR3 sequences listed, roughly a tenth are singletons. The sequence came from an adult who was a healthcare worker with PCR-confirmed SARS-CoV-2 infection or an uninfected control (not recorded which). This chain links TRBV15 with TRBJ2-1; 7 nucleotides agree with TRBD2. The sample was whole blood, taken at baseline. The DNA of the CDR3 is TGTGCCACCAGCAGAGACGGGGGGAACAATGAGCAGTTCTTC. This encodes CATSRDGGNNEQFF.